This note documents a single T cell receptor beta chain sequence. Its antigen remains unidentified. Here immunoSEQ multiplex PCR was the method, and the copy in TCRdb shows in-frame clones only, minus some. The sample lists more than 90,000 clones, roughly 79% seen once, with approximately 15% in the top ten. The sample is drawn from a study of PD-1 blockade in classical Hodgkin lymphoma. Looking at the study overall: Patients were treated with nivolumab at 3 mg/kg, and this was given intravenously every 2 weeks. The study's findings and limits: With CD4+ cells, TCR diversity rose significantly by C4D1, but not with CD8+ cells.

Each and every patient relapsed after autologous stem cell transplantation, and patients got differing brentuximab vedotin exposure. Relapsed/refractory classical Hodgkin lymphoma patients had complete, partial or progressive responses. Trimming took 4 bases from V and 3 from J, leaving 15 bases between them. This CDR3 comprises 15 residues. Germline-derived CDR1 and CDR2 are LNHDA and SQIVND (reference sequence). This sequence joins TRBV19 and TRBJ1-2; D is possibly TRBD1 (6 bases). Sequences were derived from peripheral blood mononuclear cells (PBMCs), sampled before the second cycle of nivolumab. The TCR was taken from a human donor with classical Hodgkin lymphoma. The CDR3 region is CASSSPPGQDYGYTF. The DNA for the CDR3 is TGTGCCAGTAGTAGCCCCCCGGGACAAGACTATGGCTACACCTTC.